The rows below give T cell receptor beta chains drawn from one sample of a study of OX40 agonist ivuxolimab in advanced cancers. TCRdb's table, derived via immunoSEQ multiplex PCR, lists solely in-frame clones and lacks some. The table includes 22,000 or so clones, around nine tenths detected once. This specimen consisted of CD4+ or CD8+ T cells sorted from blood, obtained in a trial of the OX40 agonist ivuxolimab. Source of these receptors: an adult with an advanced solid tumor such as melanoma, head and neck, liver or kidney cancer. The CDR3 runs from the conserved cysteine through the conserved F or W. The D gene is left open where the match is weak. Size is stated for part of the rows, as once, few or many counts, or as a class when the clone is expanded.

d_call	v_call	clone_size	j_call	cdr3_nt	cdr3_aa
TRBD2	TRBV11-2	.	TRBJ2-5	TGTGCCAGCAGCTTAGGCGGGGGGCTGGAGACCCAGTACTTC	CASSLGGGLETQYF
TRBD2	TRBV28	.	TRBJ2-1	TGTGCCAGCAGTTTAGGGGAGGGTGAGCAGTTCTTC	CASSLGEGEQFF
TRBD2	TRBV10-3	.	TRBJ2-5	TGTGCCATCGCGTCGTCCGGGGGGGAAGAGACCCAGTACTTC	CAIASSGGEETQYF
TRBD1	TRBV5-6	.	TRBJ2-7	TGTGCCAGCAGCTATCGACAGGGGGTTTCCTACGAGCAGTACTTC	CASSYRQGVSYEQYF
.	TRBV7-8	.	TRBJ1-2	TGTGCCAGCAGCTTAGAGGGGACACTGTATGGCTACACCTTC	CASSLEGTLYGYTF
.	TRBV6-6	few	TRBJ2-7	TGTGCCAGCAGTTACTCGGGGGGCTACTCCTACGAGCAGTACTTC	CASSYSGGYSYEQYF
.	TRBV29-1	.	TRBJ2-7	TGCAGCGTTGCCCCGACAGGCCCTGCCTACGAGCAGTACTTC	CSVAPTGPAYEQYF
TRBD1	TRBV7-2	.	TRBJ1-2	TGTGCCAGCAGCCCACACTTAGGACAGGTGAACTATGGCTACACCTTC	CASSPHLGQVNYGYTF
.	TRBV9	few	TRBJ2-1	TGTGCCAGCAGCTCCTGGGAGGAGCTCAATGAGCAGTTCTTC	CASSSWEELNEQFF
.	TRBV29-1	few	TRBJ1-1	TGCAGCGTTGAGGGGACATCGAACACTGAAGCTTTCTTT	CSVEGTSNTEAFF
.	TRBV7-9	.	TRBJ1-1	TGTGCCAGCAGCCATTTCGAATTAGGAAACACTGAAGCTTTCTTT	CASSHFELGNTEAFF
TRBD2	TRBV7-9	.	TRBJ2-1	TGTGCCAGCAGCTTAGTTGGATCTAGCGGGGCGTGGGTAGTGCAGTTCTTC	CASSLVGSSGAWVVQFF
.	TRBV11-2	.	TRBJ2-2	TGTGCCCAGGGGGGGCCCGGGGAGCTGTTTTTT	CAQGGPGELFF
TRBD2	TRBV27	.	TRBJ2-7	TGTGCCAGCAGTTTCAAGGCGGGAGGCTCCCCCTACGAGCAGTACTTC	CASSFKAGGSPYEQYF
.	TRBV6-1	.	TRBJ1-2	TGTGCCAGCAGTGAATGGTCCCTATTCCGGGAAGGCTACACCTTC	CASSEWSLFREGYTF
TRBD2	TRBV2	.	TRBJ2-5	TGTGCCAGCAGCGACCCGGGACTACCTCAAGAGACCCAGTACTTC	CASSDPGLPQETQYF
TRBD1	TRBV5-1	.	TRBJ2-7	TGCGCCAGCAGCCTTCGGACAGGGGGGATCTACGAGCAGTACTTC	CASSLRTGGIYEQYF
.	TRBV27	.	TRBJ2-7	TGTGCCAGCAGGGCCGGACCTAGCTCCTACGAGCAGTACTTC	CASRAGPSSYEQYF